Below, 27 T cell receptor beta chains from the same sample are listed, as sequenced in a study of blood T cell repertoires in COVID-19. Clones were read by immunoSEQ multiplex PCR, and TCRdb kept only the in-frame ones, dropping some. The data contain 200,000 to 250,000 clones, about four fifths of them seen just once; the ten biggest clones take up approximately 3.6%. The sequencing input was PBMCs or T cells enriched from blood (not recorded which). The origin of the receptors is a woman in her sixties or seventies who had recovered from COVID-19.

This chain links TRBV10-2 with TRBJ1-1; no clear D. Per germline, CDR1 WSHSY and CDR2 SAAADI. CDR3 size: 14 residues. With 2 bases removed from V and 1 base from J, the gap between germline ends came to 8 bases. CDR3 sequence reads: CASSERQRNTEAFF. The DNA of the CDR3 is TGCGCCAGCAGTGAGCGGCAGCGGAACACTGAAGCTTTCTTT.

The chain is built from TRBV19 and TRBJ1-1; D ambiguous. Germline loops: CDR1 LNHDA, CDR2 SQIVND (reference sequence). Trimming stripped 4 bases from V and 8 bases from J, with 14 bases between. The CDR3 consists of 13 residues. Written as DNA, the CDR3 is TGTGCCAGTAGTAGTATATTTGGCTCCGAAGCTTTCTTT. This encodes CASSSIFGSEAFF. The variable domain in full, completed from reference TRBV19 and TRBJ1-1, reads DGGITQSPKYLFRKEGQNVTLSCEQNLNHDAMYWYRQDPGQGLRLIYYSQIVNDFQKGDIAEGYSVSREKKESFPLTVTSAQKNPTAFYLCASSSIFGSEAFFGQGTRLTVV.

The V call is TRBV5-1, the J call TRBJ2-1; a possible D gene is TRBD1 (5 bases). Germline CDR1 and CDR2: SGHRS and YFSETQ. The V and J ends lost 0 bases and 0 bases respectively, with 7 bases between them. The CDR3 loop spans 15 amino acids. Written as DNA, the CDR3 is TGCGCCAGCAGCTTGGGACAGACCTCCTACAATGAGCAGTTCTTC. Protein product: CASSLGQTSYNEQFF.

This sequence joins TRBV6-2 or TRBV6-3 and TRBJ2-3; no clear D. The CDR3 sequence is 13 residues long. The germline V and J ends were trimmed by 4 bases and 5 bases, with 10 bases remaining between them. CDR1 and CDR2 (germline): MNHEY, SVGEGT. CDR3 DNA sequence: TGTGCCAGCAGTTTCGTAGTCGGAGATACGCAGTATTTT. As protein: CASSFVVGDTQYF.

This clone has a handful of counts. The rearrangement joins TRBV19 to TRBJ1-3; D possibly corresponds to TRBD1 (5 bases). The CDR3 runs 15 residues. The V gene lost 7 bases and the J gene lost 0 bases, with 13 bases spanning the gap. Germline loops: CDR1 LNHDA, CDR2 SQIVND (reference sequence). The CDR3 nucleotides are TGTGCCAGTACCGAACAGGCGCTCTCTGGAAACACCATATATTTT. Encoded protein: CASTEQALSGNTIYF.

The chain couples TRBV5-6 to TRBJ1-1, with D possibly TRBD1 on 5 matching bases. This CDR3 is built from 15 residues. CDR1 SGHDT and CDR2 YYEEEE come from the germline V gene. V lost 4 bases and J 0 bases, leaving 13 bases between the germline ends. The CDR3 loop is CASSPPGGMNTEAFF. CDR3 coding DNA: TGTGCCAGCAGCCCCCCGGGGGGAATGAACACTGAAGCTTTCTTT.

The chain is built from TRBV5-1 and TRBJ1-1, with D unresolved. CDR3 size: 12 residues. Trimming shortened V by 5 bases and J by 3 bases, and 8 bases separated the two germline ends. Looked up from germline, CDR1 is SGHRS and CDR2 is YFSETQ. The CDR3, as DNA: TGCGCCAGCAGAACGGGTTACACTGAAGCTTTCTTT. Protein product: CASRTGYTEAFF. The whole variable domain, filled in from reference TRBV5-1 and TRBJ1-1, reads KAGVTQTPRYLIKTRGQQVTLSCSPISGHRSVSWYQQTPGQGLQFLFEYFSETQRNKGNFPGRFSGRQFSNSRSEMNVSTLELGDSALYLCASRTGYTEAFFGQGTRLTVV.

This chain connects TRBV7-9 to TRBJ2-4, with TRBD1 as a possible D gene (6 bases). This CDR3 has 15 residues. CDR1 is SEHNR and CDR2 is FQNEAQ in the germline V gene (reference sequence). The germline V and J ends were trimmed by 4 bases and 6 bases, with 16 bases remaining between them. CDR3 residues: CASSSPMGHLNIQYF. The CDR3 coding sequence is TGTGCCAGCAGCTCGCCTATGGGACACTTAAACATTCAGTACTTC.

The V call is TRBV10-3, the J call TRBJ1-1, with D perhaps TRBD1 (6 bases). The V end lost 6 bases, the J end lost 6 bases, and 14 bases lay between the germline ends. CDR1 and CDR2 (germline): ENHRY, SYGVKD. The CDR3 has 13 residues. CDR3 nucleotide sequence: TGTGCCATCAGCGACACAGGGCGCCCTGAAGCTTTCTTT. The encoded protein is CAISDTGRPEAFF.

The chain recombines TRBV7-2 with TRBJ2-2; D remains unclear. Between the trimmed V and J ends, which lost 0 bases and 5 bases, there was a span of 7 bases. The CDR3 is 14 residues long. CDR1 and CDR2 from the germline V gene are SGHTA and FQGNSA. The CDR3 here is CASSLARETGELFF. CDR3 sequence (DNA): TGTGCCAGCAGCTTAGCGAGAGAAACCGGGGAGCTGTTTTTT. Drawing the rest from reference TRBV7-2 and TRBJ2-2, the complete variable domain is GAGVSQSPSNKVTEKGKDVELRCDPISGHTALYWYRQSLGQGLEFLIYFQGNSAPDKSGLPSDRFSAERTGGSVSTLTIQRTQQEDSAVYLCASSLARETGELFFGEGSRLTVL.

The rearrangement joins TRBV27 to TRBJ1-2; the match to TRBD1 covers 9 bases. The CDR3 spans 15 residues. J was trimmed by 8 bases and V by 5 bases; bases with no gene match: 12. CDR1 and CDR2 from the germline V gene are MNHEY and SMNVEV (reference sequence). CDR3 nucleotide sequence: TGTGCCAGCAGTCCCCTCCCCGGGACAGGGAAGGGCTACACCTTC. Translation: CASSPLPGTGKGYTF.

V usage is TRBV5-1 and J usage is TRBJ2-3, with 8 bases fitting TRBD1. After removal of 3 bases from V and 4 bases from J, the junction contained 10 bases not matched to a gene. This CDR3 has 16 residues. CDR1 is SGHRS and CDR2 is YFSETQ in the germline V gene. CDR3: CASSSARTGIADTQYF. CDR3 DNA sequence: TGCGCCAGCAGCTCTGCGCGGACAGGGATCGCAGATACGCAGTATTTT.

This chain joins TRBV12-3 or TRBV12-4 and TRBJ2-5; no clear D. This CDR3 is built from 13 residues. Between the trimmed V and J ends, which lost 5 bases and 2 bases, there was a span of 9 bases. In nucleotides, the CDR3 is TGTGCCAGCAGTATCACGGTTCAAGAGACCCAGTACTTC. Its protein product is CASSITVQETQYF.

The chain uses TRBV21-1 and TRBJ1-5. TRBV21-1 is given as a pseudogene. CDR3 length: 16 amino acids. Here the CDR3 reads CASSNPPQVEGQPQHF. The CDR3 DNA reads as TGTGCCAGCAGCAACCCCCCACAGGTGGAGGGGCAGCCCCAGCATTTT.

The rearrangement uses TRBV12-3 or TRBV12-4 and TRBJ2-5, with TRBD2 as a possible D gene (5 bases). The CDR3 runs to 13 residues. Trimming took off 8 bases at V and 3 bases at J, with 13 bases between the two ends. CDR3 nucleotide sequence: TGTGCCAGCGGGAATTCCGGGGAAGAGACCCAGTACTTC. Translated, it gives CASGNSGEETQYF.

This rearrangement joins TRBV5-4 to TRBJ2-1, with 8 bases fitting TRBD2. CDR1 is SGHNT and CDR2 is YYREEE in the germline V gene (reference sequence). The CDR3 has 14 residues. The ends lost 4 bases at V and 9 bases at J; junction bases unmatched: 9. The CDR3 nucleotides are TGTGCCAGCAGCCCCGGGACTAGGGCTAGTGAGCAGTTCTTC. Translated: CASSPGTRASEQFF.

The J gene is TRBJ1-4, the V gene TRBV7-9, with 9 bases that match TRBD1. V gave up 4 bases and J gave up 4 bases; unmatched junction bases: 4. CDR1 is SEHNR and CDR2 is FQNEAQ in the germline V gene (reference sequence). The CDR3 has 15 residues. The DNA for the CDR3 is TGTGCCAGCAGCTCTCGACAGGGGGTTAATGAAAAACTGTTTTTT. It encodes CASSSRQGVNEKLFF.

This clone was seen more than once but under ten times. The chain links TRBV3-1 (or the pseudogene TRBV3-2) to TRBJ2-3, with 9 positions matching TRBD2. The germline CDR1 and CDR2 sequences are LGHDT and YNNKEL (reference sequence). J lost 0 bases, V lost 4 bases, and 11 bases had no gene match. The CDR3 runs 18 residues. CDR3: CASSPVVGGGASTDTQYF. In DNA, the CDR3 is TGTGCCAGCAGCCCCGTGGTGGGCGGGGGGGCGAGCACAGATACGCAGTATTTT.

The DNA of the CDR3 is TGTGCCAGCAGAGTTAGCGGGAGTTTCCACGAGCAGTACTTC. Encoded protein: CASRVSGSFHEQYF. The V gene is TRBV6-6, the J gene TRBJ2-7, with TRBD2 matching over 9 bases. CDR3 size: 14 residues. Germline V gene sequence: CDR1 MNHNY, CDR2 SVGAGI (reference sequence). Unmatched junction bases numbered 8, after V lost 6 bases and J lost 5 bases.

CDR3 in DNA: TGTGCCAGCAGGGGGACAGCCACTGAAGCTTTCTTT. This sequence encodes CASRGTATEAFF. V and J are TRBV6-5 and TRBJ1-1, with TRBD1 identical over 7 bases. The CDR3 runs 12 residues. Trimming took 6 bases from V and 4 from J; bases not matched to a gene: 2. Germline CDR1 and CDR2: MNHEY and SVGAGI.

The chain uses TRBV27 and TRBJ1-6, with TRBD1 matching over 7 bases. The CDR3 covers 18 residues. V gave up 3 bases and J gave up 4 bases; unmatched junction bases: 12. Germline lookup yields CDR1 MNHEY and CDR2 SMNVEV (reference sequence). CDR3 protein: CASSFKQGPNRYNSPLHF. The DNA of the CDR3 is TGTGCCAGCAGTTTCAAACAGGGGCCGAATCGTTATAATTCACCCCTCCACTTT.

In DNA form, the CDR3 reads TGTGCCAGCAGTGGAGTGGTGAAAGAGACCCAGTACTTC. Encoded protein: CASSGVVKETQYF. The V call is TRBV25-1, the J call TRBJ2-5; D not resolved. V dropped 4 bases and J dropped 3 bases, with 9 bases sitting between them. Germline CDR1 MGHDK, CDR2 SYGVNS. The CDR3 loop spans 13 amino acids.

In this sample, this clone turned up a few times. The chain employs TRBV5-1 and TRBJ1-2, with D unclear. This CDR3 spans 15 amino acids. Trimming took 4 bases from V and 4 from J, leaving 17 bases between them. Germline V CDR1 and CDR2: SGHRS, YFSETQ. CDR3 nucleotide sequence: TGCGCCAGCAGCCCGGATGTAAGCGCGGGCTATGGCTACACCTTC. It encodes CASSPDVSAGYGYTF.

The chain has TRBV5-4 and TRBJ1-1, with 7 bases matching TRBD1. Germline CDR1 reads SGHNT; CDR2 reads YYREEE (reference sequence). The CDR3 runs to 15 residues. Trimming took 3 bases from V and 3 from J; bases not matched to a gene: 8. The chain's CDR3 is CASSSKLQGYTEAFF. As DNA, the CDR3 is TGTGCCAGCAGCTCCAAGCTACAGGGGTACACTGAAGCTTTCTTT.

The chain is built from TRBV7-2 and TRBJ2-5; 8 bases are shared with TRBD2. J lost 3 bases, V lost 2 bases, and 5 bases had no gene match. The germline V gene encodes CDR1 SGHTA and CDR2 FQGNSA. CDR3 length equals 15 residues. The CDR3: CASSLNPAGEETQYF. CDR3 DNA sequence: TGTGCCAGCAGCTTAAACCCAGCGGGGGAAGAGACCCAGTACTTC.

The chain is built from TRBV20-1 and TRBJ2-1; D remains ambiguous. V lost 3 bases and J lost 7, with 10 bases in between. This CDR3 spans 12 amino acids. Germline V gene sequence: CDR1 DFQATT, CDR2 SNEGSKA (reference sequence). CDR3 residues: CSASRVENEQFF. The CDR3 DNA reads TGCAGTGCTAGTCGGGTTGAAAATGAGCAGTTCTTC.

This clone was observed once. The chain employs TRBV4-3 and TRBJ1-4, with D maybe TRBD1 (6 bases). Trimming took off 4 bases at V and 3 bases at J, with 12 bases between the two ends. Germline CDR1 reads LGHNA; CDR2 reads YSLEER. This CDR3 comprises 15 residues. The DNA for the CDR3 is TGCGCCAGCAGCCCCTTGGGGACACCTAATGAAAAACTGTTTTTT. It codes for CASSPLGTPNEKLFF.